A single T cell receptor (beta chain) is shown here with its context. The data belong to a study of shared T cell receptors in the human thymus. The CDR3 runs to 11 residues. V was trimmed by 1 base and J by 8 bases, leaving 5 bases between them. Per germline, CDR1 KGHSH and CDR2 LQKENI. TCRdb's table, derived via immunoSEQ multiplex PCR, lists solely in-frame clones and lacks some. The profile covers roughly 710,000 clones, with approximately 83% appearing a single time and 0.0095% to 0.013% taken by the ten largest. These same records also appear under a second study, on human thymus T cells. From that study: Resections from corrective heart surgery supplied the thymus tissue.

This receptor was identified in a girl younger than two with a congenital heart defect. The chain joins TRBV18 to TRBJ1-1, with D hard to call. The specimen was thymocytes. The CDR3 region has the DNA TGTGCCAGCTCACCACGGGAGGAAGCTTTCTTT. It encodes CASSPREEAFF. The full variable domain, rest sourced from reference TRBV18 and TRBJ1-1, is NAGVMQNPRHLVRRRGQEARLRCSPMKGHSHVYWYRQLPEEGLKFMVYLQKENIIDESGMPKERFSAEFPKEGPSILRIQQVVRGDSAAYFCASSPREEAFFGQGTRLTVV.